Listed here are 15 T cell receptor beta chains from one sample, sequenced in a study of cytomegalovirus exposure and HLA in healthy donors. Clones were read by immunoSEQ multiplex PCR, and TCRdb kept only the in-frame ones, dropping some. This table holds under 200,000 clones, about nine tenths found once. The sequencing sample was made of PBMCs. The receptors originated from a man aged 18-30 years in good health and CMV-seropositive.

The chain joins TRBV9 to TRBJ2-1, with a weak D call TRBD2 (7 bases). The germline gives CDR1 SGDLS, CDR2 YYNGEE. Trimming removed 3 bases from V and 4 bases from J, with 17 bases in between. The CDR3 runs to 16 residues. The chain's CDR3 is CASSAGGGTLYNEQFF. CDR3 DNA sequence: TGTGCCAGCAGCGCGGGGGGCGGGACGCTATACAATGAGCAGTTCTTC. Based on the CDR3 plus reference TRBV9 and TRBJ2-1, the full variable domain is DSGVTQTPKHLITATGQRVTLRCSPRSGDLSVYWYQQSLDQGLQFLIQYYNGEERAKGNILERFSAQQFPDLHSELNLSSLELGDSALYFCASSAGGGTLYNEQFFGPGTRLTVL.

CDR3 in amino acids: CATSRDPSGRAQDTQYF. In nucleotides, the CDR3 is TGTGCCACCAGCAGAGATCCCAGCGGGAGGGCCCAAGATACGCAGTATTTT. The J gene is TRBJ2-3, the V gene TRBV15, with 10 bases lining up with TRBD2. Germline V gives CDR1 LNHNV, CDR2 YYDKDF (reference sequence). The V segment lost 0 bases and the J segment 5 bases; nucleotides outside the gene matches: 8. The CDR3 is 17 residues long.

The V call is TRBV7-2, the J call TRBJ2-1; 10 nucleotides agree with TRBD2. V was pared by 3 bases and J by 7 bases, with 12 bases of the junction left unmatched. Germline V gene data show CDR1 as SGHTA and CDR2 as FQGNSA. This CDR3 is built from 17 residues. CDR3 sequence reads: CASSFPGLAAIGNEQFF. The CDR3, as DNA: TGTGCCAGCAGCTTCCCCGGACTAGCGGCGATAGGGAATGAGCAGTTCTTC. Together with reference TRBV7-2 and TRBJ2-1, the CDR3 gives the full variable domain: GAGVSQSPSNKVTEKGKDVELRCDPISGHTALYWYRQSLGQGLEFLIYFQGNSAPDKSGLPSDRFSAERTGGSVSTLTIQRTQQEDSAVYLCASSFPGLAAIGNEQFFGPGTRLTVL.

V is TRBV15 and J is TRBJ1-2; D gene ambiguous. The CDR3 is made up of 15 amino acids. Per germline, CDR1 LNHNV and CDR2 YYDKDF (reference sequence). Deletions cut 0 bases from V and 3 bases from J, with 11 bases between. For the CDR3, the DNA is TGTGCCACCAGCAGAGATCTCCAGGATGACTATGGCTACACCTTC. Its protein product is CATSRDLQDDYGYTF.

V usage is TRBV4-1 and J usage is TRBJ2-1; tentative D call: TRBD2 (6 bases). The CDR3 spans 15 residues. Germline V CDR1 and CDR2: MGHRA, YSYEKL. V shed 4 bases and J shed 6 bases, with 16 bases lying between them. The chain's CDR3 is CASSRFRTSPNEQFF. CDR3 nucleotides: TGCGCCAGCAGCCGCTTCCGCACTAGCCCCAATGAGCAGTTCTTC.

The rearrangement joins TRBV28 to TRBJ2-1, with 7 bases identical to TRBD1. V lost 4 bases, J lost 3 bases, and 6 bases stayed unmatched. Looked up from germline, CDR1 is MDHEN and CDR2 is SYDVKM. This CDR3 comprises 15 residues. CDR3 in amino acids: CASSSGQAIYNEQFF. CDR3 DNA sequence: TGTGCCAGCAGTTCCGGACAGGCAATCTACAATGAGCAGTTCTTC.

The chain links TRBV28 to TRBJ2-3, with a tentative D call TRBD2 (6 bases). Trimming took off 2 bases at V and 3 bases at J, with 12 bases between the two ends. CDR1 is MDHEN and CDR2 is SYDVKM in the germline V gene. The CDR3 covers 15 residues. CDR3 in amino acids: CASSLAGSGTDTQYF. The CDR3 DNA reads TGTGCCAGCAGTTTAGCGGGAAGTGGAACAGATACGCAGTATTTT.

CDR3 residues: CASSPTGLVGGTQYF. The CDR3 nucleotides read TGTGCCAGCAGTCCAACGGGACTAGTTGGAGGGACCCAGTACTTC. V and J are TRBV27 and TRBJ2-5; 8 bases match TRBD2. The CDR3 is made up of 15 amino acids. Germline V gives CDR1 MNHEY, CDR2 SMNVEV (reference sequence). J gave up 7 bases and V 5 bases, and 12 bases lay outside the gene matches.

V and J are TRBV7-9 and TRBJ2-7, with a possible D match to TRBD2 (6 bases). The CDR3 is 16 residues long. Trimming left V 5 bases short and J 0 bases short, with 17 bases between. Germline lookup yields CDR1 SEHNR and CDR2 FQNEAQ (reference sequence). CDR3 protein: CASSAFSGLSSYEQYF. Here the CDR3 DNA reads TGTGCCAGCAGCGCCTTTTCGGGACTGAGCTCCTACGAGCAGTACTTC.

The V and J genes are TRBV28 and TRBJ1-2; D ambiguous. V was shortened by 6 bases and J by 7 bases, with 15 bases between the two germline ends. The CDR3 is 13 amino acids. The germline gives CDR1 MDHEN, CDR2 SYDVKM. Here the CDR3 DNA reads TGTGCCAGCAGGGCGGGATCCTCTAGTGGCTACACCTTC. This codes for CASRAGSSSGYTF.

The chain joins TRBV4-2 to TRBJ2-3; possible D gene TRBD2, 6 bases. CDR3 length equals 16 residues. Deletions cut 1 base from V and 2 bases from J, with 13 bases between. Germline V gene lookup returns CDR1 LGHNA and CDR2 YNFKEQ. Written as DNA, the CDR3 is TGTGCCAGCAGCCAAGGGAGGCGGGGCGCCACAGATACGCAGTATTTT. Its translation is CASSQGRRGATDTQYF.

This chain uses TRBV30 with TRBJ2-3; 8 nucleotides line up with TRBD2. The germline V gene encodes CDR1 GTSNPN and CDR2 SVGIG (reference sequence). This CDR3 comprises 14 residues. Trimming took 4 bases from V and 6 from J; bases not matched to a gene: 9. Here the CDR3 reads CAWIPAGVDDTQYF. As DNA, the CDR3 is TGTGCCTGGATCCCAGCGGGAGTTGATGATACGCAGTATTTT.

The sample holds a few counts of this clone. This sequence joins TRBV7-2 and TRBJ1-2, with a tentative D call TRBD1 (5 bases). The length of the CDR3 is 14 residues. Trimming pared 3 bases from V and 4 bases from J, leaving 12 bases between. The germline CDR1 and CDR2 sequences are SGHTA and FQGNSA. The CDR3 sequence is CASSLGRGTYGYTF. As DNA, the CDR3 is TGTGCCAGCAGCTTGGGGCGGGGAACCTATGGCTACACCTTC.

This chain joins TRBV11-2 and TRBJ2-5; D call uncertain. CDR1 is SGHAT, CDR2 FQNNGV, per germline. V lost 7 bases and J 2 bases, leaving 20 bases between the germline ends. The CDR3 runs 16 residues. The CDR3 sequence: CASTITTWYQQETQYF. CDR3 DNA sequence: TGTGCCAGCACCATAACCACTTGGTACCAACAAGAGACCCAGTACTTC.

The chain recombines TRBV4-1 with TRBJ2-1; D may be TRBD1 (5 bases). Trimming pared 1 base from V and 10 bases from J, leaving 17 bases between. The CDR3 sequence is 15 residues long. From germline, CDR1 is MGHRA and CDR2 YSYEKL. CDR3 sequence (DNA): TGCGCCAGCAGCCAAGGGAAGGGGTCGGTAAGGGAGCAGTTCTTC. Protein product: CASSQGKGSVREQFF.